These T cell receptor beta chains were read from a single sample in a study of shared clonotypes between healthy human individuals. Sequenced by immunoSEQ multiplex PCR; TCRdb stores in-frame clones only, minus some. Of more than 2 million clones detected, 93% appear once; the ten largest clones hold about 1.7%. Sequencing used naive CD8+ T cells from PBMCs. These receptors were collected from a man aged 18 to 30 in good health. Some clones in this sample may be carry-over from other donors' samples. CDR3s include the opening cysteine and the closing phenylalanine or tryptophan. D genes are given only for firm matches. Some rows mark clone size as missing; the rest say once, few, many or name a class of expanded clone.

TRBJ2-3	NA	TRBV27	TRBD2	TGTGCCAGCAGTAAAAGGGGGCTAGCGGGAGCAGATACGCAGTATTTT	CASSKRGLAGADTQYF
TRBJ2-7	once	TRBV30	NA	TGTGCCTGGAGTGTACACGGACCGACATACGAGCAGTACTTC	CAWSVHGPTYEQYF
TRBJ1-1	NA	TRBV27	NA	TGTGCCAGCAGTTTATCGGCTGGGGGCGCCAGGAACACTGAAGCTTTCTTT	CASSLSAGGARNTEAFF
TRBJ2-1	NA	TRBV9	TRBD1	TGTGCCAGCAGCGCCTACAGGGGAGATAATGAGCAGTTCTTC	CASSAYRGDNEQFF
TRBJ2-7	once	TRBV9	NA	TGTGCCAGCAGCCCTTCTACAGGGAGGAACGAGCAGTACTTC	CASSPSTGRNEQYF
TRBJ2-7	NA	TRBV15	NA	TGTGCCACCTCTTTTAGCGTGGTCCTATACGAGCAGTACTTC	CATSFSVVLYEQYF
TRBJ1-2	once	TRBV5-6	TRBD1	TGTGCCAGCAGCTTGGGGGGGACAGCGTTCAACTATGGCTACACCTTC	CASSLGGTAFNYGYTF
TRBJ2-7	NA	TRBV27	NA	TGTGCCAGCAGTTCCCATATCGGGACGCTGTCCTACGAGCAGTACTTC	CASSSHIGTLSYEQYF
TRBJ1-2	NA	TRBV29-1	NA	TGCAGCGTTGGAGGACCTTCGGGAGGCTACACCTTC	CSVGGPSGGYTF
TRBJ2-1	NA	TRBV7-9	NA	TGTGCCAGCAGCGTTGGAGGGGGTGAGCAGTTCTTC	CASSVGGGEQFF
TRBJ2-7	NA	TRBV5-5	NA	TGTGCCAGCAGCTTGGAGACAGGAACCTACGAGCAGTACTTC	CASSLETGTYEQYF
TRBJ2-2	NA	TRBV7-9	NA	TGTGCCAGCAGTGGACACCTGAACACCGGGGAGCTGTTTTTT	CASSGHLNTGELFF
TRBJ2-1	NA	TRBV19	NA	TGTGCCAGTAAATCTTTTGGGGAGTACTCCTACAATGAGCAGTTCTTC	CASKSFGEYSYNEQFF
TRBJ1-1	NA	TRBV7-6	TRBD1	TGTGCCAGCAGCTTATCCCCCGGGACAGGGGCTGGAACTGAAGCTTTCTTT	CASSLSPGTGAGTEAFF
TRBJ2-1	NA	TRBV5-1	NA	TGCGCCAGCAGCTTGGATCGTGCAGGAGGGAATGAGCAGTTCTTC	CASSLDRAGGNEQFF
TRBJ2-3	NA	TRBV28	TRBD1	TGTGCCAGCCAGCAGGGGGTTCATGATACGCAGTATTTT	CASQQGVHDTQYF
TRBJ1-2	NA	TRBV28	NA	TGTGCCAGCAGTACGTCATCCGGGACACCGGGGGGTAACTATGGCTACACCTTC	CASSTSSGTPGGNYGYTF
TRBJ2-1	NA	TRBV6-5	NA	TGTGCCAGCAGCCGAGACGGGAAGGGGTACAATGAGCAGTTCTTC	CASSRDGKGYNEQFF
TRBJ2-5	once	TRBV7-6	TRBD2	TGTGCCAGCAGCCCAGGACTAGGGAAATTCAATCGGGGGTACTTC	CASSPGLGKFNRGYF
TRBJ1-3	NA	TRBV7-7	TRBD1	TGTGCCAGCAGCTCGGGACAGGGGAGCGGAAACACCATATATTTT	CASSSGQGSGNTIYF
TRBJ1-2	NA	TRBV19	NA	TGTGCCAGTAGGGGAGGATTAGCTAACTATGGCTACACCTTC	CASRGGLANYGYTF
TRBJ1-5	NA	TRBV5-1	NA	TGCGCCAGCAGCTTGTCGGGGGGCCCCAATCAGCCCCAGCATTTT	CASSLSGGPNQPQHF
TRBJ2-5	NA	TRBV5-1	TRBD2	TGCGCCAGCAGCGCTGGACTAGCGGGACCTCAAGAGACCCAGTACTTC	CASSAGLAGPQETQYF
TRBJ2-1	NA	TRBV2	NA	TGTGCCAGCAGTGACCGACAGAGCTACAATGAGCAGTTCTTC	CASSDRQSYNEQFF
TRBJ2-3	NA	TRBV5-6	TRBD1	TGTGCCAGCAGCTATTATCGATTGAGGGGGCCCACAGATACGCAGTATTTT	CASSYYRLRGPTDTQYF
TRBJ2-7	NA	TRBV14	TRBD1	TGTGCCAGCAGCCAATGGGACAGGGGGCTATCCTACGAGCAGTACTTC	CASSQWDRGLSYEQYF
TRBJ1-5	NA	TRBV2	NA	TGTGCCAGCAGTGAGGCAGGATTATCGGGTCAGCCCCAGCATTTT	CASSEAGLSGQPQHF
TRBJ1-1	NA	TRBV14	NA	TGTGCCAGCAGCCAAGAAATTAGACGCTTGAACACTGAAGCTTTCTTT	CASSQEIRRLNTEAFF
TRBJ2-7	NA	TRBV4-3	NA	TGCGCCAGCAGCCCTAGTCAAAGCTCCTACGAGCAGTACTTC	CASSPSQSSYEQYF
TRBJ1-3	NA	TRBV7-6	TRBD1	TGTGCCAGCAGCTGGGACAGCGGAAACACCATATATTTT	CASSWDSGNTIYF
TRBJ2-7	NA	TRBV13	TRBD1	TGTGCCAGCAGCTCGATCGACAGGGTAGGGTCCTACGAGCAGTACTTC	CASSSIDRVGSYEQYF
TRBJ1-1	few	TRBV19	NA	TGTGCCAGTAGTATCTGGACAGCGAACACTGAAGCTTTCTTT	CASSIWTANTEAFF
TRBJ2-1	once	TRBV19	TRBD2	TGTGCCAGTAGTCCCCTGGGTAGCGGGAGGGGCAATGAGCAGTTCTTC	CASSPLGSGRGNEQFF
TRBJ2-1	once	TRBV4-3	TRBD1	TGCGCCAGCAGCCCTCGGACAGGGGTCTCACCTTACAATGAGCAGTTCTTC	CASSPRTGVSPYNEQFF
TRBJ2-1	NA	TRBV13	NA	TGTGCCAGCAGCCAAGGGGGGGCTAGCTCCTACAATGAGCAGTTCTTC	CASSQGGASSYNEQFF
TRBJ2-7	NA	TRBV6-1	NA	TGTGCCAGCAGTGGACTTCCCGCCCTAAAACACTATCAGTACTTC	CASSGLPALKHYQYF
TRBJ2-7	NA	TRBV5-4	TRBD1	TGTGCCAGCAGCTCGGACCGGGACAGGAGGTACGAGCAGTACTTC	CASSSDRDRRYEQYF
TRBJ2-1	NA	TRBV19	TRBD2	TGTGCCAGTAGACTAGCGGGAGGAAGCTCCTACAATGAGCAGTTCTTC	CASRLAGGSSYNEQFF
TRBJ2-7	NA	TRBV9	TRBD2	TGTGCCAGCAGCGTAGCTGCGGGAGCAGCCTACGAGCAGTACTTC	CASSVAAGAAYEQYF
TRBJ2-2	NA	TRBV6-5	NA	TGTGCCAGCAGGCCAGTGGTGAACACCGGGGAGCTGTTTTTT	CASRPVVNTGELFF
TRBJ1-2	NA	TRBV27	NA	TGTGCCAGCAGTTTACTCCGGGACCGCCAAGCCACCTTC	CASSLLRDRQATF
TRBJ2-3	NA	TRBV9	TRBD2	TGTGCCAGCAGCATCGGACTAGCGGTTAGCACAGATACGCAGTATTTT	CASSIGLAVSTDTQYF
TRBJ2-1	NA	TRBV11-2	NA	TGTGCCAGCAGCTTAGGCCGGGACGAGCAGTTCTTC	CASSLGRDEQFF
TRBJ2-7	NA	TRBV27	TRBD1	TGTGCCAGCAGTGTAGGGACAGGGAAATTGCCCGGTGAGCAGTACTTC	CASSVGTGKLPGEQYF
TRBJ2-5	NA	TRBV7-9	NA	TGTGCCAGCACCGCCCCGTACCAAGAGACCCAGTACTTC	CASTAPYQETQYF
TRBJ2-7	NA	TRBV2	NA	TGTGCCAGCAGGGAATACGAGCAGTACTTC	CASREYEQYF
TRBJ1-1	NA	TRBV7-9	TRBD1	TGTGCCAGCAGCTCCCGACAGGGACGAAACACTGAAGCTTTCTTT	CASSSRQGRNTEAFF
TRBJ2-1	NA	TRBV11-2	NA	TGTGCCAGCAGCGTACAAAGCGGCGGGGCAGGGTACTACAATGAGCAGTTCTTC	CASSVQSGGAGYYNEQFF
TRBJ1-5	NA	TRBV19	TRBD1	TGTGCCAGTAGTCCGATTGAGGGACAGGGCAATCAGCCCCAGCATTTT	CASSPIEGQGNQPQHF
TRBJ2-2	NA	TRBV29-1	NA	TGCAGCGTTCGGGTAACCGGGGAGCTGTTTTTT	CSVRVTGELFF
TRBJ1-5	NA	TRBV10-3	NA	TGTGCCATCAGTGGGGGGAGGGACAATCAGCCCCAGCATTTT	CAISGGRDNQPQHF
TRBJ1-5	NA	TRBV27	TRBD1	TGTGCCAGCAGTTTTCCCCCAATGGACAGGGCGGCTCAGCCCCAGCATTTT	CASSFPPMDRAAQPQHF
TRBJ2-2	NA	TRBV7-8	NA	TGTGCCAGCAGCCGAAAGGCCGCGGAACAGGCTATCACCGGGGAGCTGTTTTTT	CASSRKAAEQAITGELFF
TRBJ2-7	NA	TRBV1	NA	TGCACCAGCAGCCATTACCCAAAGGGGGGATTTTCCTACGAGCAGTACTTC	CTSSHYPKGGFSYEQYF
TRBJ2-7	NA	TRBV7-3	NA	TGTGCCAGCAGCCCACAGGGTAGCTCCTACGAGCAGTACTTC	CASSPQGSSYEQYF
TRBJ1-4	NA	TRBV28	TRBD1	TGTGCCAGCGAACAGGGGCGAGGTGAAAAACTGTTTTTT	CASEQGRGEKLFF
TRBJ2-2	NA	TRBV6-6	TRBD1	TGTGCCAGCAGTCCACTAAAGGGACAGACCACCGGGGAGCTGTTTTTT	CASSPLKGQTTGELFF